This T cell receptor beta chain comes out of a study of identifying expanded T cells in peripheral blood. During the collection period, no donor immune events like infections were recorded. CDR1 SGHRS and CDR2 YFSETQ come from the germline V gene. The trim removed 5 bases at V and 7 bases at J, leaving 15 bases unmatched. CDR3 length: 16 amino acids. Profiled with immunoSEQ multiplex PCR; TCRdb holds only in-frame clones, not every one. This sample carries fewer than 110,000 clones, around 88% of them seen once, and the ten largest clones take 17%. Study-wide points: Over around two and four weeks, about 16 and 20 clones changed, versus around 1.2 between replicates.

Worth noting for this clone: Its antigen is unknown.

The chain carries TRBV5-1 and TRBJ2-7; 10 bases align to TRBD2. The sequence was obtained from a person aged 18 to 69 in good health. The sample consisted of blood. In DNA, the CDR3 is TGCGCCAGCAGGAAGGTCGGTAGCGGGGGGCCAGGGGAGCAGTACTTC. Translated: CASRKVGSGGPGEQYF.